This paragraph covers one TCR beta chain sequence. This specimen comes from a study of patients and donors after allogeneic stem cell transplantation. Looked up from germline, CDR1 is SEHNR and CDR2 is FQNEAQ (reference sequence). CDR3 length equals 15 residues. Trimming took 2 bases from V and 5 from J, leaving 13 bases between them. TCRdb ran MiXCR on the RT-PCR reads and lists one entry per CDR3 protein. The sample shows 95,000 to 120,000 distinct CDR3 sequences, approximately 40% of them seen only once. This sequence was found in a human donor who was either an allogeneic HSCT recipient or a stem cell or donor lymphocyte infusion donor (not recorded which). It is not recorded whose cells these are; they may come from a transplant donor. V gene TRBV7-9 combines with J gene TRBJ1-3; D might be TRBD1 (6 bases). The sequenced sample was blood, either unsorted or a sorted T cell fraction (not recorded which). The DNA for the CDR3 is TGTGCCAGCAGCTTACAGGGGCAGGGGAGAAACACCATATATTTT. Translated, it gives CASSLQGQGRNTIYF. The full variable domain, in which reference TRBV7-9 and TRBJ1-3 provide the parts outside the CDR3, is DTGVSQNPRHKITKRGQNVTFRCDPISEHNRLYWYRQTLGQGPEFLTYFQNEAQLEKSRLLSDRFSAERPKGSFSTLEIQRTEQGDSAMYLCASSLQGQGRNTIYFGEGSWLTVV.